What follows are 21 T cell receptor beta chains derived from one specimen sequenced in a study of tumor-infiltrating lymphocytes in primary liver carcinoma. TCR beta cDNA was reverse-transcribed from about 500 ng of total RNA. The reaction used a constant-region primer and ProtoScript II reverse transcriptase. A slightly modified ARM-PCR protocol with three nested multiplex PCR rounds produced these TCR beta libraries. TRBV1-TRBV30 forward primers and a C-beta reverse primer were used in the first two PCR rounds, which each ran for ten to eleven cycles. One entry per CDR3 protein, called by TCRdb with MiXCR from the multiplex PCR reads. In the table there are roughly 78,000 distinct CDR3 sequences, 70% to 75% of which are singletons. Both RNA and DNA were isolated together from approximately 20-30 mg of bulk tissue that had not been sorted. The sample consisted of liver tumor tissue from sampling region 4. The subset denotes: tumor region T4, right-lateral pole. All receptors derive from a woman in her sixties or seventies with primary liver carcinoma and hepatitis B virus infection.

This clonotype was counted between two and nine times. The chain carries TRBV20-1 and TRBJ1-6; D might be TRBD1 (6 bases). The germline V gene encodes CDR1 DFQATT and CDR2 SNEGSKA (reference sequence). The CDR3 extends over 17 amino acids. Trimming took off 0 bases at V and 8 bases at J, with 20 bases between the two ends. Written as DNA, the CDR3 is TGCAGTGCTAGAGATCCGGGGGGGCGGGGGGTTGATTCACCCCTCCACTTT. The encoded protein is CSARDPGGRGVDSPLHF.

In the case of this clonotype: A junction boundary mismatches the germline segment, possibly from a read error. The J gene is TRBJ2-1, the V gene TRBV11-3; D is possibly TRBD1 (5 bases). The CDR3 length is 15 residues. CDR1 and CDR2 from the germline V gene are SGHNT and YENEEA. CDR3 coding DNA: TGTGGCAGCAGCTTAGAAGTCAGGGTTTTCGATGAGCAGTTCTTC. It is translated as CGSSLEVRVFDEQFF.

In its sample, this clonotype was seen a few times. This chain uses TRBV13 with TRBJ1-6, with D unresolved. CDR3 length: 14 amino acids. Germline CDR1 is PRHDT and CDR2 is FYEKMQ (reference sequence). V dropped 10 bases and J dropped 7 bases, with 17 bases sitting between them. The CDR3, as DNA: TGTGCCAACAACGCCTCAGCGTGGAATTCACCCCTCCACTTT. This gives the protein CANNASAWNSPLHF.

Details on this clonotype: The germline gene is not matched at one end of the junction; a read error may be the cause. The rearrangement joins TRBV11-2 to TRBJ1-6; the D gene is possibly TRBD1 (6 bases). The germline gives CDR1 SGHAT, CDR2 FQNNGV. The CDR3 totals 17 residues. CDR3 sequence reads: CTSNLGRETGRNSPLHF. The DNA for the CDR3 is TGCACCAGCAACTTAGGCAGGGAAACAGGGCGCAATTCACCCCTCCACTTT. The whole variable domain, remainder taken from reference TRBV11-2 and TRBJ1-6, is EAGVAQSPRYKIIEKRQSVAFWCNPISGHATLYWYQQILGQGPKLLIQFQNNGVVDDSQLPKDRFSAERLKGVDSTLKIQPAKLEDSAVYLCTSNLGRETGRNSPLHFGNGTRLTVT.

This clonotype was found many times. CDR3 loop: CSARDPASGSLGGELFF. As DNA, the CDR3 is TGCAGTGCTAGAGATCCGGCTAGCGGGAGTCTGGGCGGGGAGCTGTTTTTT. This chain links TRBV20-1 with TRBJ2-2; 10 bases line up with TRBD2. V shed 0 bases and J 7 bases; nucleotides not matched to a gene: 11. This CDR3 is 17 amino acids long. From germline, CDR1 is DFQATT and CDR2 SNEGSKA (reference sequence).

V and J are TRBV12-3 or TRBV12-4 and TRBJ2-5, with 13 bases identical to TRBD2. The J segment lost 10 bases and the V segment lost 6 bases, leaving 17 bases of the junction unmatched. The CDR3 spans 17 residues. CDR3 sequence: CASRILAGGPSVEDQYF. The CDR3 DNA reads TGTGCCAGCAGAATACTAGCGGGAGGGCCAAGTGTAGAAGACCAGTACTTC.

In regard to this clonotype: Sequence at one end of the junction differs from germline and may be a read error. The rearrangement links TRBV5-4 to TRBJ2-6, with D tentatively TRBD1 or TRBD2 (5 bases each). CDR3 length equals 18 residues. The V gene's germline CDR1 is SGHNT and CDR2 YYREEE (reference sequence). The chain's CDR3 is CASSLGLAGGAGANVLSF. DNA for the CDR3: TGTGCCAGCAGCTTGGGCCTAGCAGGAGGAGCTGGGGCCAATGTCCTGAGTTTC.

A note on this clonotype: The CDR3 end shows no conserved phenylalanine or tryptophan, and so a read error is likely. This sequence joins TRBV7-8 and TRBJ1-5; the match to TRBD1 covers 8 bases. V lost 1 base to trimming and J lost 13 bases; unmatched junction nucleotides: 15. The CDR3 runs to 16 residues. CDR1 and CDR2 (germline): SGHVS, FQNEAQ. The CDR3 sequence: CASSLEAGGYGGPQHY. The CDR3 DNA reads as TGTGCCAGCAGCTTAGAGGCAGGGGGCTATGGAGGGCCACAGCATTAT.

This clonotype was seen at least ten times. The chain combines TRBV28 with TRBJ2-5; 10 bases fit TRBD1. CDR3 length: 14 amino acids. The V gene's germline CDR1 is MDHEN and CDR2 SYDVKM. V was clipped by 5 bases and J by 7 bases; unmatched bases: 7. Written as DNA, the CDR3 is TGTGCCAGCAGTCCACGACAGGGGGCCGGGACCCAGTACTTC. Protein product: CASSPRQGAGTQYF.

As to this clonotype: Lacking the conserved final phenylalanine or tryptophan, this CDR3 likely reflects a read error. The chain couples TRBV24-1 to TRBJ1-4, with TRBD1 matching over 8 bases. J was trimmed by 8 bases and V by 1 base; bases with no gene match: 8. Germline lookup yields CDR1 KGHDR and CDR2 SFDVKD. The CDR3 runs 16 residues. The CDR3 region has the DNA TGTGCCACCAGTGATTTAGGGACAGGAGGAGAGGAAAAACTGTTTCTT. This translates into CATSDLGTGGEEKLFL.

Details on this clonotype: A much bigger clone sits one base away, suggesting this may be a read error. CDR3 DNA sequence: TGTGCCAGCACCCCCGACGGGCCTGGGGTCAACGTCCTGACTTTC. Translating it yields CASTPDGPGVNVLTF. This chain uses TRBV7-8 with TRBJ2-6, with D uncertain. Germline CDR1 and CDR2: SGHVS and FQNEAQ. The CDR3 runs 15 residues. Full variable domain (rest looked up from reference TRBV7-8 and TRBJ2-6): GAGVSQSPRYKVAKRGQDVALRCDPISGHVSLFWYQQALGQGPEFLTYFQNEAQLDKSGLPSDRFFAERPEGSVSTLKIQRTQQEDSAVYLCASTPDGPGVNVLTFGAGSRLTVL.

The count of this clonotype is one. A much larger clone lies one base from this, so it may be a read error. The CDR3 region has the DNA TGTGCCAGCAGTTTAGGGATGGGTCGGAACGAGCAGTACTTC. Protein sequence: CASSLGMGRNEQYF. The chain uses TRBV28 and TRBJ2-7, with no clear D. CDR1 is MDHEN, CDR2 SYDVKM, per germline. This CDR3 spans 14 amino acids. V was cut by 2 bases and J by 5 bases, with 13 bases left in between.

CDR3 in amino acids: CASSPHGQGGSPLHF. For the CDR3, the DNA is TGTGCCAGCTCACCACATGGACAGGGAGGTTCACCCCTCCACTTT. This chain links TRBV18 with TRBJ1-6, with 8 bases that match TRBD1. Germline values: CDR1 KGHSH, CDR2 LQKENI. V lost 1 base to trimming and J lost 9 bases; unmatched junction nucleotides: 5. This CDR3 is 15 amino acids long.

The CDR3 region has the DNA TGCAGGGTGGGGACAGGGAATGCTGAAGCTTTCTTT. Amino acids: CRVGTGNAEAFF. The gene calls are TRBV29-1 and TRBJ1-1; the match to TRBD1 covers 9 bases. The CDR3 is 12 residues long. CDR1 and CDR2 from the germline V gene are SQVTM and ANQGSEA.

The V and J genes are TRBV28 and TRBJ1-1; weak D call: TRBD1 (6 bases). V lost 11 bases and J lost 7, with 26 bases in between. CDR3 length equals 15 residues. CDR1 is MDHEN, CDR2 SYDVKM, per germline. CDR3 nucleotide sequence: TGTGCCGACAGTCACCTAACTCTCGGACAGTTTGAAGCTTTCTTT. Protein sequence: CADSHLTLGQFEAFF.

As for this clonotype: The conserved final phenylalanine or tryptophan is absent from the CDR3, which likely points to a read error. Because the CDR3's place on the DNA is in doubt, the DNA is left out and the CDR3 is given as listed by TCRdb. The J gene is TRBJ2-3, the V gene TRBV5-4; the table's TRBD1 call for D was not verified on the DNA. Germline values: CDR1 SGHNT, CDR2 YYREEE (reference sequence). The CDR3 is made up of 15 amino acids, end residues included. The CDR3 sequence: CASSQGQTSTDTEYS.

In the case of this clonotype: It may be a read error: a sequence one base away is much more abundant. V is TRBV5-1 and J is TRBJ2-7, with no clear D. The CDR3 covers 15 residues. Germline loops: CDR1 SGHRS, CDR2 YFSETQ. The CDR3: CSSSPAGTAPREQYF. The CDR3 DNA follows: TGCTCCAGCAGCCCGGCAGGTACCGCTCCAAGGGAGCAGTACTTC.

On this clonotype itself: This clone may be a read error of a much larger clone one base away. CDR3 sequence (DNA): TGTGTCAGCAGCTTGTATCTGTCTAACTACAATGAGCAGTTCTTC. Amino acids: CVSSLYLSNYNEQFF. This chain links TRBV5-6 with TRBJ2-1; D uncertain. Germline V CDR1 and CDR2: SGHDT, YYEEEE. This CDR3 contains 15 residues.

Of note for this clonotype: The junction and the germline gene differ at one end; a read error may be behind it. This sequence joins TRBV5-4 and TRBJ2-3; D is unresolved. CDR3 length equals 14 residues. Germline CDR1 and CDR2: SGHNT and YYREEE (reference sequence). The CDR3 sequence: CASSFLGGTDTQYF. The CDR3 DNA follows: TGTGCCAGCAGCTTTTTGGGTGGTACAGATACACAGTATTTT.

Turning to this clonotype: The germline gene is not matched at one end of the junction; a read error may be the cause. V usage is TRBV2 and J usage is TRBJ2-7, with 11 bases that match TRBD2. This CDR3 has 17 amino acids. CDR1 is SNHLY and CDR2 is FYNNEI in the germline V gene. The CDR3 sequence: CASRPIRQLAGAYEHYF. Written as DNA, the CDR3 is TGTGCCAGCAGACCGATCCGACAACTAGCGGGAGCCTACGAGCACTACTTC.

About this clonotype: A clone one base away is much larger, so this may be a read error. J is TRBJ2-2 and V is TRBV6-1; 7 bases fit TRBD2. This CDR3 has 16 residues. J lost 4 bases, V lost 4 bases, and 9 bases had no gene match. Germline CDR1 reads MNHNS; CDR2 reads SASEGT. CDR3 DNA sequence: TGTGCCAGCAGTGGCTATGGGACTACCTTCACCGGGGAGCTGTTTTTT. It encodes CASSGYGTTFTGELFF.